This T cell receptor (beta chain) was identified in a study of shared clonotypes between healthy human individuals. Study observations and caveats: Clonotypes shared by all four sorted-subset donors had higher generation probabilities than non-shared clonotypes.

Details on this clone: Its antigen is unidentified.

An assay was performed, and its level was deep. TCRdb keeps only in-frame clones here, not all; method: immunoSEQ multiplex PCR. The sample records around 2.5 million clones, under 95% being singletons. V dropped 1 base and J dropped 5; count of bases not matched to a gene: 6. Looked up from germline, CDR1 is SGHRS and CDR2 is YFSETQ. The CDR3 extends over 14 amino acids. This chain connects TRBV5-1 to TRBJ2-7, with 7 bases lining up with TRBD2. Input material: naive CD4+ T cells from PBMCs. Specified subset: CD45RA+ positively selected. The TCR comes from a man between 18 and 35 years old in good health. Some clones in this sample may be carry-over from other donors' samples. The CDR3 loop is CASSLRLALDEQYF. The CDR3 region has the DNA TGCGCCAGCAGCTTGCGACTAGCCCTGGACGAGCAGTACTTC.